The TCR delta chain under discussion was sequenced for a study of Vδ1+ human thymocytes. Thymocytes were sorted as CD3+ TCRVdelta1+ TCRVdelta2- after alphabeta T cell depletion. Study findings and constraints: Unexpected Vdelta2 sequences could cause misinterpretation of bulk repertoire data. Highly polyclonal TRG and TRD repertoires with Gaussian CDR3 length distributions appeared in thymus. Thymic delta-chain repertoires held approximately 20% Vdelta2 sequences and few Vdelta3, despite high sort purity. Donors shared many TRG clonotypes but few TRD clonotypes.

By sample fraction, this clone is medium-sized. No antigen is known for it. This same CDR3 is encoded by further DNA sequences in the sample. Trimming cost V 5 bases and J 8 bases; bases outside gene matches: 5. The CDR3 consists of 13 residues. Germline V gives CDR1 GEAIGNYY, CDR2 EKD. Extracted RNA was reverse transcribed into cDNA. Multiplex PCR used pooled V-gene forward primers and a constant-region reverse primer to amplify CDR3s. TCRdb reanalyzed the multiplex PCR reads using CATT. The sample shows about 55,000 delta-chain clones, approximately 15% of them seen only once. The V gene is TRDV2, the J gene TRDJ1, with 12 bases matching TRDD3. The sequence came from a boy younger than two who had congenital heart surgery. Sequenced: Vdelta1+ gamma-delta thymocytes from the thymus. As for subset: FACS-sorted CD3+ TCRalphabeta- TCRVdelta1+ TCRVdelta2- thymocytes. The CDR3 sequence: CACALTGGYKLIF. CDR3 coding DNA: TGTGCCTGTGCCCTCACTGGGGGATACAAACTCATCTTT.